This T cell receptor beta chain was obtained from a study of blood T cells in healthy people across ages. CDR3 size: 15 residues. The ends lost 2 bases at V and 4 bases at J; junction bases unmatched: 7. Germline V CDR1 and CDR2: MNHEY, SVGEGT. Sample-barcoded 5' priming and a J-beta primer mix drove a second PCR of roughly 6 to 12 cycles. TCRdb passed the 5' RACE reads through MiXCR, listing each CDR3 protein once. The sample comprises 550,000 to 700,000 distinct CDR3 sequences, approximately 30% of which are singletons, and 18% rests with the top ten. This clonotype showed up just a few times. The V and J genes are TRBV6-2 or TRBV6-3 and TRBJ1-1; 7 nucleotides match TRBD1. The material sequenced was blood. This receptor was identified in a woman between 70 and 85 years old in good health. As DNA, the CDR3 is TGTGCCAGCAGTTACGGTTTCCGGACAGGCACTGAAGCTTTCTTT. This sequence encodes CASSYGFRTGTEAFF.